The entry below gives a single T cell receptor beta chain sequence along with its context. The sample is drawn from a study of blood T cell repertoires in COVID-19. Study background: The analysed material was cDNA or gDNA that came from T cells, B-cell-depleted T cells, or PBMCs.

The trim removed 6 bases at V and 5 bases at J, leaving 24 bases unmatched. Looked up from germline, CDR1 is WNHNN and CDR2 is SYGVQD (reference sequence). This CDR3 region has 20 residues. In the authors' workflow: Amplified reference gene primers provided the basis for estimating nucleated cell counts. Measured with immunoSEQ multiplex PCR; TCRdb has only the in-frame clones, and not every one. Clonal size and the V and J genes are those of that table, whereas D and trimming came from the DNA. The repertoire holds about 200,000 clones, 70% to 90% seen once, with approximately 11% in the top ten. The source of this sequence is a human donor with active or convalescent COVID-19. The donor label of this sample is uncertain. The chain links TRBV10-1 to TRBJ2-1, with 8 bases lining up with TRBD2. The source material was peripheral blood. CDR3 DNA: TGCGCCAGCAGCGACGGGGGCCTGTTAGCCGCGGGAGGTTTCGACAATGAGCAGTTCTTC. Translation: CASSDGGLLAAGGFDNEQFF.